The 27 T cell receptor beta chains reported below all come from one sample, sequenced in a study of T cell responses to AZD1222 COVID-19 vaccine. The data were produced by immunoSEQ multiplex PCR, yet TCRdb's version contains in-frame clones alone and is incomplete. This table holds 20,000 to 30,000 clones, 88% found once. Sequenced material: peripheral blood, taken 28 days after the second AZD1222 dose. These receptors were taken from an adult who received the AZD1222 COVID-19 vaccine.

This clone was counted a single time. CDR3 bases: TGTGCCAGTAGTAACGTAATCGGCGATACGCAGTATTTT. Its protein product is CASSNVIGDTQYF. The rearrangement uses TRBV19 and TRBJ2-3; no firm D call. Trimming cost V 4 bases and J 6 bases, with 11 bases left between them. The CDR3 extends over 13 amino acids. CDR1 and CDR2 from the germline V gene are LNHDA and SQIVND (reference sequence).

CDR3 bases: TGTGCCAGCAGCCAAGTCAGTTCGGGCACCGGGGAGCTGTTTTTT. It translates to CASSQVSSGTGELFF. The V call is TRBV3-1 (or the pseudogene TRBV3-2), the J call TRBJ2-2, with D unresolved. The CDR3 sequence is 15 residues long. Trimming pared 1 base from V and 4 bases from J, leaving 10 bases between. Germline lookup yields CDR1 LGHDT and CDR2 YNNKEL (reference sequence).

The J gene is TRBJ1-2, the V gene TRBV6-5; possible D gene TRBD1, 6 bases. CDR1 is MNHEY and CDR2 is SVGAGI in the germline V gene. The CDR3 spans 15 residues. V gave up 0 bases and J gave up 7 bases, with 15 bases separating them. CDR3 amino acids: CASSYSLGASSGYTF. CDR3 coding DNA: TGTGCCAGCAGTTACTCGTTGGGGGCCTCTAGTGGCTACACCTTC.

J is TRBJ2-3 and V is TRBV12-5; possible D gene TRBD2, 6 bases. This CDR3 contains 12 residues. Trimming left V 4 bases short and J 4 bases short, with 6 bases between. Germline lookup yields CDR1 LGHNT and CDR2 FRNRAP. CDR3 sequence: CASGWGADTQYF. Written as DNA, the CDR3 is TGTGCTAGTGGTTGGGGGGCAGATACGCAGTATTTT. The variable domain in full, with the rest retrieved from reference TRBV12-5 and TRBJ2-3, is DARVTQTPRHKVTEMGQEVTMRCQPILGHNTVFWYRQTMMQGLELLAYFRNRAPLDDSGMPKDRFSAEMPDATLATLKIQPSEPRDSAVYFCASGWGADTQYFGPGTRLTVL.

This clone was picked up one time. The chain couples TRBV29-1 to TRBJ2-1; D remains ambiguous. CDR3 length equals 12 residues. Germline V gene lookup returns CDR1 SQVTM and CDR2 ANQGSEA. V was trimmed by 3 bases and J by 8 bases, leaving 11 bases between them. In DNA form, the CDR3 reads TGCAGCGTTGATCTCTGGCGCGATGAGCAGTTCTTC. Translated, it gives CSVDLWRDEQFF.

The CDR3 DNA reads as TGTGCCAGCAGCCCCCCTCCGAGACAGGGGGGAGGCTACACCTTC. This gives the protein CASSPPPRQGGGYTF. The gene calls are TRBV11-2 and TRBJ1-2; 9 bases fit TRBD1. Unmatched junction bases numbered 12, after V lost 5 bases and J lost 8 bases. Germline V gives CDR1 SGHAT, CDR2 FQNNGV. CDR3 size: 15 residues.

The chain uses TRBV6-1 and TRBJ1-2; no clear D gene. The CDR3 contains 13 residues. Germline V CDR1 and CDR2: MNHNS, SASEGT. V was trimmed by 1 base and J by 5 bases, leaving 8 bases between them. DNA for the CDR3: TGTGCCAGCAGTGAAGAAGTAGGTTATGGCTACACCTTC. This gives the protein CASSEEVGYGYTF.

V usage is TRBV9 and J usage is TRBJ2-5, with 8 bases matching TRBD2. V dropped 0 bases and J dropped 5; count of bases not matched to a gene: 6. The CDR3 is 15 amino acids. CDR1 is SGDLS and CDR2 is YYNGEE in the germline V gene. The CDR3 loop is CASSVEGLGFETQYF. The CDR3 DNA reads TGTGCCAGCAGCGTAGAGGGACTAGGGTTTGAGACCCAGTACTTC.

The J gene is TRBJ1-1, the V gene TRBV19; D not certain. CDR1 and CDR2 (germline): LNHDA, SQIVND (reference sequence). The V end lost 4 bases, the J end lost 1 base, and 7 bases lay between the germline ends. There are 13 residues in the CDR3. The CDR3 loop reads CASSTTGNTEAFF. CDR3 in DNA: TGTGCCAGTAGTACGACGGGGAACACTGAAGCTTTCTTT.

This chain connects TRBV24-1 to TRBJ2-6; D ambiguous. From germline, CDR1 is KGHDR and CDR2 SFDVKD. CDR3 size: 16 residues. V was pared by 5 bases and J by 0 bases, with 10 bases between. CDR3 nucleotides: TGTGCCACCAGTGGGGCAGCGCCCTCTGGGGCCAACGTCCTGACTTTC. Translated, it gives CATSGAAPSGANVLTF.

The chain recombines TRBV6-5 with TRBJ2-5, with TRBD1 as a possible D gene (6 bases). In germline, CDR1 is MNHEY, CDR2 SVGAGI. The CDR3 has 13 amino acids. Between the trimmed V and J ends, which lost 5 bases and 2 bases, there was a span of 9 bases. The CDR3 nucleotides read TGTGCCAGCAGTACTGACAGGCAAGAGACCCAGTACTTC. Amino acid sequence: CASSTDRQETQYF.

The V and J genes are TRBV5-4 and TRBJ2-3; D is uncertain. Trimming shortened V by 0 bases and J by 2 bases, and 10 bases separated the two germline ends. This CDR3 contains 15 residues. The germline CDR1 and CDR2 sequences are SGHNT and YYREEE (reference sequence). The CDR3 DNA reads TGTGCCAGCAGCTTGGGGGGTCACGACACAGATACGCAGTATTTT. It specifies CASSLGGHDTDTQYF.

This rearrangement joins TRBV5-1 to TRBJ2-7; no definite D call. V was shortened by 4 bases and J by 3 bases, with 8 bases between the two germline ends. Looked up from germline, CDR1 is SGHRS and CDR2 is YFSETQ. This CDR3 has 12 amino acids. The DNA for the CDR3 is TGCGCCAGCAGCCCGAATGACTACGAGCAGTACTTC. Translating it yields CASSPNDYEQYF.

This clone was observed a handful of times. This chain links TRBV7-2 with TRBJ2-3; 7 nucleotides align to TRBD2. Germline assignment: CDR1 SGHTA and CDR2 FQGNSA. Trimming at V came to 0 bases and at J to 0 bases, leaving 0 bases not matched to a gene. The CDR3 is 15 amino acids. The CDR3 is CASSLAGLSTDTQYF. The CDR3 bases are TGTGCCAGCAGCTTAGCGGGACTAAGCACAGATACGCAGTATTTT.

The rearrangement links TRBV18 to TRBJ2-2, with 8 bases identical to TRBD1. With 4 bases clipped from V and 0 bases from J, the junction kept 1 base outside the gene matches. This CDR3 spans 15 amino acids. Germline V gene lookup returns CDR1 KGHSH and CDR2 LQKENI. Here the CDR3 reads CASSLGQANTGELFF. The CDR3 nucleotides are TGTGCCAGCTCACTGGGACAGGCGAACACCGGGGAGCTGTTTTTT. The full variable domain, completed using reference TRBV18 and TRBJ2-2, is NAGVMQNPRHLVRRRGQEARLRCSPMKGHSHVYWYRQLPEEGLKFMVYLQKENIIDESGMPKERFSAEFPKEGPSILRIQQVVRGDSAAYFCASSLGQANTGELFFGEGSRLTVL.

The chain is built from TRBV11-2 and TRBJ2-5; no definite D call. Germline CDR1 SGHAT, CDR2 FQNNGV. V was trimmed by 2 bases and J by 11 bases, leaving 9 bases between them. The CDR3 totals 11 residues. The CDR3: CASSLNLNQYF. The DNA of the CDR3 is TGTGCCAGCAGCTTAAACCTAAATCAGTACTTC.

The chain combines TRBV6-2 or TRBV6-3 with TRBJ2-7; possible D gene TRBD2, 6 bases. CDR1 is MNHEY, CDR2 SVGEGT, per germline. V lost 0 bases and J 3 bases, leaving 15 bases between the germline ends. This CDR3 comprises 16 residues. The CDR3 DNA follows: TGTGCCAGCAGTTACTCGAGCGGGTTTGGTTTCTACGAGCAGTACTTC. This sequence encodes CASSYSSGFGFYEQYF.

The chain joins TRBV9 to TRBJ2-5, with D uncertain. This CDR3 spans 13 amino acids. The germline CDR1 and CDR2 sequences are SGDLS and YYNGEE. Trimming removed 2 bases at V and 2 bases at J, with 7 bases between. The CDR3 reads CASSVAVQETQYF. The CDR3 DNA is TGTGCCAGCAGCGTGGCAGTTCAAGAGACCCAGTACTTC. The whole variable domain, remainder taken from reference TRBV9 and TRBJ2-5, is DSGVTQTPKHLITATGQRVTLRCSPRSGDLSVYWYQQSLDQGLQFLIQYYNGEERAKGNILERFSAQQFPDLHSELNLSSLELGDSALYFCASSVAVQETQYFGPGTRLLVL.

The chain uses TRBV6-2 or TRBV6-3 and TRBJ1-2; weak D call: TRBD1 (5 bases). The CDR3 covers 13 residues. Trimming took off 2 bases at V and 4 bases at J, with 8 bases between the two ends. Germline CDR1 and CDR2: MNHEY and SVGEGT. CDR3 in DNA: TGTGCCAGCAGTTACCTGACAGCCTATGGCTACACCTTC. Amino acids: CASSYLTAYGYTF.

The rearrangement joins TRBV5-4 to TRBJ1-6; D gene ambiguous. The CDR3 is made up of 14 amino acids. CDR1 is SGHNT, CDR2 YYREEE, per germline (reference sequence). V lost 5 bases, J lost 4 bases, and 10 bases lay in between. The CDR3, as DNA: TGTGCCAGCAGGGTCGAGGGTTATAATTCACCCCTCCACTTT. It codes for CASRVEGYNSPLHF.

The chain carries TRBV5-1 and TRBJ2-5; 12 bases match TRBD2. CDR1 is SGHRS and CDR2 is YFSETQ in the germline V gene. The length of the CDR3 is 16 residues. J lost 2 bases, V lost 0 bases, and 2 bases had no gene match. The CDR3, as DNA: TGCGCCAGCAGCTTGGGCCTAGCGGGGGGGCAAGAGACCCAGTACTTC. This translates into CASSLGLAGGQETQYF.

The V call is TRBV3-1 (or the pseudogene TRBV3-2), the J call TRBJ2-7; D is possibly TRBD1 (5 bases). The germline V gene encodes CDR1 LGHDT and CDR2 YNNKEL (reference sequence). With 4 bases removed from V and 6 bases from J, the gap between germline ends came to 16 bases. This CDR3 has 14 amino acids. The CDR3: CASSLQAGSGEQYF. In DNA, the CDR3 is TGTGCCAGCAGCCTCCAAGCAGGGTCCGGCGAGCAGTACTTC.

The rearrangement links TRBV6-5 to TRBJ2-2; the D gene is possibly TRBD1 (5 bases). The CDR3 runs 15 residues. Trimming removed 2 bases from V and 6 bases from J, with 13 bases in between. CDR1 MNHEY and CDR2 SVGAGI come from the germline V gene. As DNA, the CDR3 is TGTGCCAGCAGTTACGGACCGAGCAGGGCCGGGGAGCTGTTTTTT. This translates into CASSYGPSRAGELFF.

V usage is TRBV9 and J usage is TRBJ1-4, with D uncertain. Trimming pared 3 bases from V and 5 bases from J, leaving 5 bases between. The CDR3 has 12 amino acids. Germline V gene sequence: CDR1 SGDLS, CDR2 YYNGEE. The CDR3 DNA is TGTGCCAGCAGCGCCCTAAATGAAAAACTGTTTTTT. Protein sequence: CASSALNEKLFF.

The V gene is TRBV5-6, the J gene TRBJ1-2; 8 bases are a match to TRBD1. V lost 2 bases and J lost 2; bases outside the gene matches: 5. This CDR3 is built from 15 residues. Germline V CDR1 and CDR2: SGHDT, YYEEEE. CDR3 sequence reads: CASSLRAGGNYGYTF. CDR3 nucleotides: TGTGCCAGCAGCTTAAGGGCAGGGGGCAACTATGGCTACACCTTC.

This rearrangement joins TRBV9 to TRBJ1-4, with a weak D call TRBD1 (5 bases). CDR1 and CDR2 from the germline V gene are SGDLS and YYNGEE. V was pared by 3 bases and J by 5 bases, with 14 bases between. CDR3 length equals 15 residues. The CDR3 coding sequence is TGTGCCAGCAGCGCTCCAGGGTTACAGAATGAAAAACTGTTTTTT. Amino acid sequence: CASSAPGLQNEKLFF.

This chain links TRBV5-6 with TRBJ1-1, with TRBD1 matching over 8 bases. The V and J ends lost 1 base and 5 bases, in that order; junction bases with no gene match: 1. The CDR3 is 13 residues long. The germline CDR1 and CDR2 sequences are SGHDT and YYEEEE. The CDR3 nucleotides are TGTGCCAGCAGCTTGTACAGGGGGACTGAAGCTTTCTTT. Its translation is CASSLYRGTEAFF. The variable domain in full, with the rest retrieved from reference TRBV5-6 and TRBJ1-1, is DAGVTQSPTHLIKTRGQQVTLRCSPKSGHDTVSWYQQALGQGPQFIFQYYEEEERQRGNFPDRFSGHQFPNYSSELNVNALLLGDSALYLCASSLYRGTEAFFGQGTRLTVV.